These 16 T cell receptor beta chains share one sample of origin, sequenced in a study of shared clonotypes between healthy human individuals. Only in-frame clones appear in the TCRdb table, and some are missing; sequencing was by immunoSEQ multiplex PCR. The repertoire holds under 600,000 clones, with about 80% as singletons. Input material: PBMCs. The receptor source for this set is a woman aged 40 to 55 in good health. Some clones in this sample may be carry-over from other donors' samples.

CDR3 in DNA: TGTGCCATCAGTGACGGGCAGGGGGGGTACGAGCAGTACTTC. Its protein product is CAISDGQGGYEQYF. The V and J genes are TRBV10-3 and TRBJ2-7; D tentatively reads TRBD1 or TRBD2 (7 bases each). This CDR3 has 14 residues. The V and J ends lost 3 bases and 4 bases respectively, with 13 bases between them. Germline V gene lookup returns CDR1 ENHRY and CDR2 SYGVKD.

A note on this clone: The sample holds other DNA sequences that translate to the same CDR3. The rearrangement joins TRBV6-4 to TRBJ2-3, with a possible D match to TRBD1 (5 bases). V was pared by 3 bases and J by 2 bases, with 9 bases between. This CDR3 is built from 14 residues. Germline CDR1 and CDR2: MRHNA and SNTAGT. The CDR3, as DNA: TGTGCCAGCAGTGAGGGCAGGGACACAGATACGCAGTATTTT. Translated: CASSEGRDTDTQYF.

This clone was detected ten times or more. The chain is built from TRBV19 and TRBJ1-5; tentative D call: TRBD1 (5 bases). The V gene's germline CDR1 is LNHDA and CDR2 SQIVND (reference sequence). The V and J ends lost 6 bases and 1 base respectively, with 16 bases between them. CDR3 length: 16 residues. The CDR3 spells CASSPTGTLSNQPQHF. As DNA, the CDR3 is TGTGCCAGTAGCCCTACTGGGACGTTGAGCAATCAGCCCCAGCATTTT.

The rearrangement joins TRBV19 to TRBJ1-1; D is ambiguous. In germline, CDR1 is LNHDA, CDR2 SQIVND (reference sequence). The CDR3 consists of 14 residues. V lost 7 bases, J lost 5 bases, and 17 bases lay in between. CDR3 sequence (DNA): TGTGCCAGTACCCCGATGGATGTGGAGACTGAAGCTTTCTTT. As protein: CASTPMDVETEAFF.

The chain links TRBV5-6 to TRBJ1-1; D unresolved. From germline, CDR1 is SGHDT and CDR2 YYEEEE. The length of the CDR3 is 13 residues. Trimming took 0 bases from V and 3 from J, leaving 6 bases between them. The CDR3 DNA reads TGTGCCAGCAGCTTGGGGCAGTACACTGAAGCTTTCTTT. Its translation: CASSLGQYTEAFF.

The rearrangement uses TRBV9 and TRBJ2-2, with 9 bases identical to TRBD1. Germline loops: CDR1 SGDLS, CDR2 YYNGEE. The CDR3 is made up of 15 amino acids. After removal of 0 bases from V and 5 bases from J, the junction contained 2 bases not matched to a gene. Here the CDR3 DNA reads TGTGCCAGCAGCGTAGGGGACAGGGTAACCGGGGAGCTGTTTTTT. Residues: CASSVGDRVTGELFF. Drawing the rest from reference TRBV9 and TRBJ2-2, the complete variable domain is DSGVTQTPKHLITATGQRVTLRCSPRSGDLSVYWYQQSLDQGLQFLIQYYNGEERAKGNILERFSAQQFPDLHSELNLSSLELGDSALYFCASSVGDRVTGELFFGEGSRLTVL.

The rearrangement joins TRBV18 to TRBJ1-1; no reliable D call. Trimming stripped 0 bases from V and 0 bases from J, with 11 bases between. CDR1 and CDR2 from the germline V gene are KGHSH and LQKENI. CDR3 length: 16 residues. The CDR3 bases are TGTGCCAGCTCACCACCTCCCGGGCCGATGAACACTGAAGCTTTCTTT. It encodes CASSPPPGPMNTEAFF.

The chain carries TRBV2 and TRBJ2-1, with D possibly matching TRBD1 (5 bases). The CDR3 is 15 amino acids. The germline V and J ends were trimmed by 6 bases and 4 bases, with 16 bases remaining between them. Germline V CDR1 and CDR2: SNHLY, FYNNEI. CDR3 nucleotides: TGTGCCAGCAGAGAATTAGGGGTGAATTACAATGAGCAGTTCTTC. Translated: CASRELGVNYNEQFF.

Regarding this clone: Additional DNA sequences in this sample encode the identical CDR3. CDR3 in amino acids: CASSLLQGNTEAFF. Here the CDR3 DNA reads TGCGCCAGCAGCTTGCTACAGGGGAACACTGAAGCTTTCTTT. The gene calls are TRBV5-1 and TRBJ1-1, with a tentative D call TRBD1 (6 bases). The ends were cut back, 1 base at V and 1 base at J, with 8 bases in the middle. The CDR3 is 14 residues long. The germline V gene has CDR1 SGHRS and CDR2 YFSETQ.

This rearrangement joins TRBV5-4 to TRBJ2-3; D possibly corresponds to TRBD1 (5 bases). Trimming stripped 5 bases from V and 3 bases from J, with 10 bases between. The CDR3 has 13 residues. Germline V gene data show CDR1 as SGHNT and CDR2 as YYREEE (reference sequence). CDR3 DNA sequence: TGTGCCAGCAGAGATTCAGGGACAGATACGCAGTATTTT. This encodes CASRDSGTDTQYF. Full variable domain (missing parts from reference TRBV5-4 and TRBJ2-3): ETGVTQSPTHLIKTRGQQVTLRCSSQSGHNTVSWYQQALGQGPQFIFQYYREEENGRGNFPPRFSGLQFPNYSSELNVNALELDDSALYLCASRDSGTDTQYFGPGTRLTVL.

The rearrangement joins TRBV5-1 to TRBJ1-3; D remains unclear. Trimming took off 0 bases at V and 4 bases at J, with 14 bases between the two ends. Germline CDR1 and CDR2: SGHRS and YFSETQ. This CDR3 contains 16 residues. Here the CDR3 reads CASSLAPLVVGNTIYF. In DNA form, the CDR3 reads TGCGCCAGCAGCTTGGCCCCTCTCGTCGTCGGAAACACCATATATTTT.

This chain joins TRBV7-2 and TRBJ1-2; no clear D. V was trimmed by 0 bases and J by 8 bases, leaving 16 bases between them. This CDR3 is built from 15 residues. Per germline, CDR1 SGHTA and CDR2 FQGNSA. CDR3 in DNA: TGTGCCAGCAGCTTAGCGGGGTTTAGGGAAGGCGGCTACACCTTC. As protein: CASSLAGFREGGYTF.

This chain uses TRBV11-3 with TRBJ2-3, with D unclear. The CDR3 loop spans 12 amino acids. The germline V gene has CDR1 SGHNT and CDR2 YENEEA. V shed 5 bases and J shed 5 bases, with 8 bases lying between them. The CDR3 region is CASSPNGDTQYF. CDR3 coding DNA: TGTGCCAGCAGCCCAAATGGAGATACGCAGTATTTT. Supplemented by reference TRBV11-3 and TRBJ2-3, the full variable domain reads EAGVVQSPRYKIIEKKQPVAFWCNPISGHNTLYWYLQNLGQGPELLIRYENEEAVDDSQLPKDRFSAERLKGVDSTLKIQPAELGDSAVYLCASSPNGDTQYFGPGTRLTVL.

Regarding this clone: In the same sample, other DNA sequences code for this CDR3. The chain uses TRBV18 and TRBJ1-5; no reliable D call. V lost 2 bases, J lost 4 bases, and 6 bases lay in between. CDR1 and CDR2 from the germline V gene are KGHSH and LQKENI. This CDR3 has 13 amino acids. The CDR3 loop reads CASSPTENQPQHF. DNA for the CDR3: TGTGCCAGCTCACCAACAGAAAATCAGCCCCAGCATTTT. Filled out from reference TRBV18 and TRBJ1-5, the complete variable domain reads NAGVMQNPRHLVRRRGQEARLRCSPMKGHSHVYWYRQLPEEGLKFMVYLQKENIIDESGMPKERFSAEFPKEGPSILRIQQVVRGDSAAYFCASSPTENQPQHFGDGTRLSIL.

Concerning this clone: Other nucleotide sequences in the sample specify the same CDR3. V usage is TRBV11-2 and J usage is TRBJ2-7, with D perhaps matching TRBD2 (5 bases). The CDR3 sequence is 14 residues long. V lost 8 bases to trimming and J lost 4 bases, with 18 bases between them. Per germline, CDR1 SGHAT and CDR2 FQNNGV. The DNA of the CDR3 is TGTGCCAGCCGCACGGTCAGCGGAGCGTACGAGCAGTACTTC. Protein: CASRTVSGAYEQYF. The whole variable domain, remainder taken from reference TRBV11-2 and TRBJ2-7, is EAGVAQSPRYKIIEKRQSVAFWCNPISGHATLYWYQQILGQGPKLLIQFQNNGVVDDSQLPKDRFSAERLKGVDSTLKIQPAKLEDSAVYLCASRTVSGAYEQYFGPGTRLTVT.

The chain is built from TRBV11-2 and TRBJ2-1, with 9 nucleotides matching TRBD2. Germline V lookup: CDR1 SGHAT, CDR2 FQNNGV. V shed 5 bases and J 7 bases; nucleotides not matched to a gene: 6. The length of the CDR3 is 14 residues. CDR3 residues: CASSNSGRHNEQFF. The CDR3 DNA follows: TGTGCCAGCAGCAATAGCGGGAGACATAATGAGCAGTTCTTC.